Included here is one T cell receptor beta chain sequence, with context. The antigen it binds to is not known. The input lacks base qualities; no much larger clone sits a single base away. These data are taken from a study of T-cell reconstitution after alpha-beta-depleted transplantation in children (dated by TCRdb to about 2016). Turning to the overall study: The study quantitatively tracked T-cell immune reconstitution after TCRalphabeta/CD19-depleted allogeneic hematopoietic cell transplantation in children using TCR repertoire profiling. Broader findings and caveats from the paper: The frequencies of hyperexpanded clones fell over the following months, and after one year, T-cell counts and TCRbeta diversity were mostly attributed to newly produced T cells. The high TCRbeta diversity at day 60 in some patients was ascribed to recipient T cells and intrathymic progenitors that had survived conditioning. Apparently early alphabetaT-cell count recovery about two months after transplant reportedly relied on only several hundred rapidly expanded clones derived from non-depleted graft cells.

From its cysteine to its phenylalanine, the CDR3 spans 16 amino acids. The only DNA kept is the CDR3, 48 bases in frame from the first base. Sequences SQVTM (CDR1) and ANQGSEA (CDR2) are obtained from the germline V gene. Trimming accounts for 4 bases at V and 4 bases at J, while the number of junction bases matched to no gene is 8. To prepare the library, PCR was applied. Reads for this sample came from an Illumina HiSeq 2500. To normalize quantification of the TCRbeta repertoire, the TCR libraries were built with molecular barcoding that relied on unique molecular identifiers. The public reads were quality trimmed at Q25 with fastp and then assembled into clones with MiXCR by TCRdb, keeping productive beta chains. Rows matching on CDR3 protein sequence are summarized as one entry with the most common DNA and genes. This sample lists 500,000 to 600,000 distinct CDR3 sequences; 27% were detected once. Around 36% of the sample is held by the ten biggest clonotypes.

What the treatment or condition label conveys for this sample: allogeneic hematopoietic cell transplantation with graft depleted of TCRalphabeta T cells and CD19 B cells. The children who served as transplant recipients had been given grafts of TCRalphabeta/CD19-depleted allogeneic hematopoietic cells. Here the chain combines TRBV29-1 and TRBJ2-5, and 14 junctional nucleotides match TRBD2. Sequencing was performed on PBMCs, taken before TCRalphabeta/CD19-depleted stem cell transplant. This TCR was recovered from a boy younger than two with Wiskott-Aldrich syndrome, due to receive a stem cell transplant. The sequenced DNA: TGCAGCGTTGCGGGACTAGCGGGAGAGGTACGAGAGACCCAGTACTTC. Its protein is CSVAGLAGEVRETQYF.